This TCR beta chain derives from a study of OX40 agonist ivuxolimab in advanced cancers. Findings and limits, study-wide: Antigen specificity remained undetermined for the expanded peripheral T cells.

Produced via immunoSEQ multiplex PCR; TCRdb's table is partial and in-frame only. This sample has 48,000 or so clones, with about 90% found just once. This CDR3 spans 13 amino acids. Germline V gene sequence: CDR1 LNHDA, CDR2 SQIVND (reference sequence). Trimming cost V 5 bases and J 6 bases; bases outside gene matches: 4. Comments on this clone: Its antigen is undetermined.

The starting material was CD4+ or CD8+ T cells sorted from blood, obtained in a trial of the OX40 agonist ivuxolimab. The clonotype was recovered from an adult with an advanced solid tumor such as melanoma, head and neck, liver or kidney cancer. This sequence joins TRBV19 and TRBJ2-1; 7 bases line up with TRBD1. The CDR3 is CASSFGQANEQFF. CDR3 in DNA: TGTGCCAGTAGTTTTGGACAGGCCAATGAGCAGTTCTTC.